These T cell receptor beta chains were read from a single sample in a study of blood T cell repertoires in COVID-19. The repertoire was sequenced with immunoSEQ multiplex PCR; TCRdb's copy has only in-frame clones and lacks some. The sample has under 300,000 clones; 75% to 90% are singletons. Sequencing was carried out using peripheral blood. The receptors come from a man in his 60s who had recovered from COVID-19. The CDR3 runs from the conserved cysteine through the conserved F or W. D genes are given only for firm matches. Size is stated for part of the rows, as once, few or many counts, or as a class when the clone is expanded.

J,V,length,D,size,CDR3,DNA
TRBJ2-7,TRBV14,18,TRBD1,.,CASSQGRRPGQGGYEQYF,TGTGCCAGCAGCCAAGGTCGACGGCCGGGACAGGGGGGCTACGAGCAGTACTTC
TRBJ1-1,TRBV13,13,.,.,CASSLSGWIEAFF,TGTGCCAGCAGCTTATCAGGGTGGATAGAAGCTTTCTTT
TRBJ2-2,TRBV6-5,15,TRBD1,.,CATKPGTGKTGELFF,TGTGCCACCAAACCCGGGACAGGGAAGACCGGGGAGCTGTTTTTT
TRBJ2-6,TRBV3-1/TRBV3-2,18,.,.,CASSQDQGRNSGANVLTF,TGTGCCAGCAGCCAAGATCAGGGCAGGAACTCTGGGGCCAACGTCCTGACTTTC
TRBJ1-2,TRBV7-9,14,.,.,CASSPKEKNYGYTF,TGTGCCAGCAGCCCGAAGGAGAAGAACTATGGCTACACCTTC
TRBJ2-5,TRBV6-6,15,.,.,CASSYRGRVQETQYF,TGTGCCAGCAGTTACCGGGGTCGGGTCCAAGAGACCCAGTACTTC
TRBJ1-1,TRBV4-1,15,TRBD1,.,CASSQPDREGTEAFF,TGCGCCAGCAGCCAACCGGACAGGGAAGGCACTGAAGCTTTCTTT
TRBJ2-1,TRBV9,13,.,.,CASSVLSVNEQFF,TGTGCCAGCAGCGTCCTTTCTGTCAATGAGCAGTTCTTC
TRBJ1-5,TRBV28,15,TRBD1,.,CASSLNRGFNQPQHF,TGTGCCAGCAGTTTAAACAGGGGGTTTAACCAGCCCCAGCATTTT
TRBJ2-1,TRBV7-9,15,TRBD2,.,CASSFGAGGYNEQFF,TGTGCCAGCAGCTTCGGAGCGGGAGGCTACAATGAGCAGTTCTTC
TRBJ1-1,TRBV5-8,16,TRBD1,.,CASNKMTPGQGSEAFF,TGTGCCAGCAACAAGATGACCCCGGGACAGGGGTCTGAAGCTTTCTTT
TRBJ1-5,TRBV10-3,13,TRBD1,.,CAISERQGENQHF,TGTGCCATCAGTGAGCGACAGGGGGAGAACCAGCATTTT
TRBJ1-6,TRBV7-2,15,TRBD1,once,CASSPRTGDNSPLHF,TGTGCCAGCAGCCCGCGGACAGGAGATAATTCACCCCTCCACTTT
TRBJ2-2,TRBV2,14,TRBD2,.,CASSYGLASGELFF,TGTGCCAGCAGTTATGGACTAGCATCCGGGGAGCTGTTTTTT
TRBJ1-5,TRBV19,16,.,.,CASSSAGTNSNQPQHF,TGTGCCAGTAGCAGCGCCGGGACAAATAGCAATCAGCCCCAGCATTTT
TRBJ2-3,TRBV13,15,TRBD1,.,CASSPRDRATDTQYF,TGTGCCAGCAGTCCAAGGGACAGGGCAACAGATACGCAGTATTTT
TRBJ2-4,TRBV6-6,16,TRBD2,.,CASRPGTSGSWDIQYF,TGTGCCAGCAGACCCGGGACTAGCGGGAGTTGGGACATTCAGTACTTC
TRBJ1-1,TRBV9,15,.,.,CASSVAGGRGTEAFF,TGTGCCAGCAGCGTAGCTGGAGGTCGGGGCACTGAAGCTTTCTTT
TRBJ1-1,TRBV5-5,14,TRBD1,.,CASSLRQGNTEAFF,TGTGCCAGCAGCCTCCGACAGGGGAACACTGAAGCTTTCTTT
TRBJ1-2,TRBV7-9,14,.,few,CASSLGREFYGYTF,TGTGCCAGCAGCCTAGGCCGGGAGTTCTATGGCTACACCTTC
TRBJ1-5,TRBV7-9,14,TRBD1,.,CASSSGGNPRAQHF,TGTGCCAGCAGCTCAGGGGGCAACCCCAGGGCCCAGCATTTT
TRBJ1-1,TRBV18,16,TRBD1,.,CASSPRGQVINTEAFF,TGTGCCAGCTCACCAAGGGGGCAGGTGATAAACACTGAAGCTTTCTTT
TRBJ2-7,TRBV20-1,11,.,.,CSATLLYEQYF,TGCAGTGCTACTCTACTCTACGAGCAGTACTTC
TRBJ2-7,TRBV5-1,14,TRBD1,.,CASSWTGATYEQYF,TGCGCCAGCAGTTGGACAGGGGCTACCTACGAGCAGTACTTC
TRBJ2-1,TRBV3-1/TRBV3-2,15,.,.,CASSQEASVPNEQFF,TGTGCCAGCAGCCAAGAGGCTTCAGTTCCCAATGAGCAGTTCTTC
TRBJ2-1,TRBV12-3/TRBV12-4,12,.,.,CASRTEYNEQFF,TGTGCCAGCAGAACAGAATACAATGAGCAGTTCTTC
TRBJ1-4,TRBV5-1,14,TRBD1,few,CASSSRTGAEKLFF,TGCGCCAGCAGCTCTCGGACAGGGGCTGAAAAACTGTTTTTT
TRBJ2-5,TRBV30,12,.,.,CAWGGPGETQYF,TGTGCCTGGGGCGGCCCTGGGGAGACCCAGTACTTC
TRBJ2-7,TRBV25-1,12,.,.,CASCAEHYEQYF,TGTGCCAGCTGTGCGGAGCACTACGAGCAGTACTTC
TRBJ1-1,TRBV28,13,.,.,CASSLQGWTEAFF,TGTGCCAGCAGTTTACAGGGGTGGACTGAAGCTTTCTTT
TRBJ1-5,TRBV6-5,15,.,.,CASRSDRNSNQPQHF,TGTGCCAGCAGATCAGACAGGAATAGCAATCAGCCCCAGCATTTT
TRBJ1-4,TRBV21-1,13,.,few,CASIGRTNEKLFF,TGTGCCAGCATTGGGAGGACTAATGAAAAACTGTTTTTT
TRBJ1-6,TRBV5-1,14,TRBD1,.,CASSIQGADSPLHF,TGCGCCAGCAGCATACAGGGGGCTGATTCACCCCTCCACTTT
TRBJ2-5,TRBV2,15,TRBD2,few,CASKASGRASETQYF,TGTGCCAGCAAGGCTAGCGGGAGGGCTTCGGAGACCCAGTACTTC
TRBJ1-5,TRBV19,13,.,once,CASSIIHSQPQHF,TGTGCCAGTAGTATTATTCATAGTCAGCCCCAGCATTTT
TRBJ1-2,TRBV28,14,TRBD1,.,CASSLTGALRGYTF,TGTGCCAGCAGTTTGACAGGGGCGCTAAGAGGCTACACCTTC
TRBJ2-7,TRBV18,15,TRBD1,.,CASSNRDRGLYEQYF,TGTGCCAGCTCTAACCGGGACAGGGGGCTCTACGAGCAGTACTTC
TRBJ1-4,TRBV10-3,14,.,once,CAISGAGLAEKLFF,TGTGCCATCAGTGGGGCTGGTTTGGCTGAAAAACTGTTTTTT
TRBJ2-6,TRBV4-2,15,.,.,CASSQAGTGANVLTF,TGTGCCAGCAGCCAAGCAGGGACTGGGGCCAACGTCCTGACTTTC